The 27 T cell receptor beta chains in this list originate from one sample, sequenced in a study of OX40 agonist ivuxolimab in advanced cancers. The data were produced by immunoSEQ multiplex PCR, yet TCRdb's version contains in-frame clones alone and is incomplete. The repertoire includes about 72,000 clones, over 70% of them detected once, and roughly 5.3% sits in the top ten. The sequencing here drew on CD4+ or CD8+ T cells sorted from blood, taken in a trial of the OX40 agonist ivuxolimab. Receptors originate from an adult with an advanced solid tumor such as melanoma, head and neck, liver or kidney cancer.

The sample holds a few counts of this clone. This rearrangement joins TRBV19 to TRBJ2-2, with D uncertain. From germline, CDR1 is LNHDA and CDR2 SQIVND (reference sequence). Trimming shortened V by 3 bases and J by 6 bases, and 5 bases separated the two germline ends. This CDR3 is built from 12 residues. DNA of the CDR3: TGTGCCAGTAGTATGGGCTCCGGGGAGCTGTTTTTT. Translated, it gives CASSMGSGELFF.

The chain is built from TRBV5-4 and TRBJ2-3, with unresolved D. Germline V gene sequence: CDR1 SGHNT, CDR2 YYREEE (reference sequence). This CDR3 has 15 residues. Trimming left V 0 bases short and J 2 bases short, with 10 bases between. DNA of the CDR3: TGTGCCAGCAGCTTGGCCCTGACCTCCACAGATACGCAGTATTTT. Its translation is CASSLALTSTDTQYF.

This rearrangement joins TRBV5-3 to TRBJ1-5; 9 nucleotides align to TRBD1. TRBV5-3 is known as an ORF, though its function is uncertain. V was clipped by 4 bases and J by 6 bases; unmatched bases: 11. The length of the CDR3 is 16 residues. The CDR3 loop is CARSPEGTGSSQPQHF. CDR3 bases: TGTGCCAGAAGCCCGGAAGGGACAGGGTCTAGTCAGCCCCAGCATTTT.

This clone is a singleton in its sample. The chain couples TRBV7-6 to TRBJ2-3; 9 positions agree with TRBD2. Germline V gene lookup returns CDR1 SGHVS and CDR2 FNYEAQ. The ends lost 4 bases at V and 3 bases at J; junction bases unmatched: 5. The CDR3 runs 15 residues. The CDR3 DNA reads as TGTGCCAGCAGCTCGCGGGGGGGCGGGACAGATACGCAGTATTTT. The encoded protein is CASSSRGGGTDTQYF.

The chain has TRBV6-1 and TRBJ1-1; D is perhaps TRBD1 (5 bases). This CDR3 is 14 amino acids long. The ends were cut back, 3 bases at V and 4 bases at J, with 12 bases in the middle. Germline-derived CDR1 and CDR2 are MNHNS and SASEGT. The CDR3 spells CASSDAGSITEAFF. CDR3 coding DNA: TGTGCCAGCAGTGATGCAGGGTCGATCACTGAAGCTTTCTTT.

J is TRBJ1-3 and V is TRBV6-5; no definite D call. The germline gives CDR1 MNHEY, CDR2 SVGAGI. Trimming took 0 bases from V and 0 from J, leaving 9 bases between them. The CDR3 loop spans 16 amino acids. CDR3 sequence (DNA): TGTGCCAGCAGTTACTCGACCAAGTTCTCTGGAAACACCATATATTTT. As protein: CASSYSTKFSGNTIYF.

Here the CDR3 DNA reads TGTGCCAGCAGTCTGCGGGAGGTGAACACTGAAGCTTTCTTT. This encodes CASSLREVNTEAFF. The chain has TRBV6-6 and TRBJ1-1; D is unclear. Deletions cut 5 bases from V and 0 bases from J, with 10 bases between. In germline, CDR1 is MNHNY, CDR2 SVGAGI (reference sequence). The CDR3 sequence is 14 residues long.

This chain uses TRBV6-5 with TRBJ1-1; D perhaps matches TRBD1 (6 bases). The V gene lost 10 bases and the J gene lost 3 bases, with 18 bases spanning the gap. The CDR3 consists of 14 residues. CDR1 and CDR2 (germline): MNHEY, SVGAGI. For the CDR3, the DNA is TGTGCCACAACAAGCAGGGGAAGAGACACTGAAGCTTTCTTT. It encodes CATTSRGRDTEAFF.

The chain uses TRBV5-4 and TRBJ2-7; the D gene is possibly TRBD1 (6 bases). V lost 8 bases to trimming and J lost 3 bases, with 18 bases between them. CDR1 SGHNT and CDR2 YYREEE come from the germline V gene (reference sequence). This CDR3 contains 14 residues. This CDR3 is CASGTNREIYEQYF. DNA of the CDR3: TGTGCCAGTGGGACCAACAGGGAGATCTACGAGCAGTACTTC. The full variable domain, its missing parts supplied by reference TRBV5-4 and TRBJ2-7, is ETGVTQSPTHLIKTRGQQVTLRCSSQSGHNTVSWYQQALGQGPQFIFQYYREEENGRGNFPPRFSGLQFPNYSSELNVNALELDDSALYLCASGTNREIYEQYFGPGTRLTVT.

V usage is TRBV27 and J usage is TRBJ2-3; D is ambiguous. V was cut by 3 bases and J by 0 bases, with 13 bases left in between. This CDR3 is 16 amino acids long. Per the germline V gene, CDR1 is MNHEY and CDR2 is SMNVEV (reference sequence). The CDR3 DNA sequence: TGTGCCAGCAGTTTTACCCCTCGTTCTAGCACAGATACGCAGTATTTT. It translates to CASSFTPRSSTDTQYF.

V is TRBV2 and J is TRBJ1-1, with D unresolved. The CDR3 spans 13 residues. Per germline, CDR1 SNHLY and CDR2 FYNNEI. Trimming took off 1 base at V and 4 bases at J, with 7 bases between the two ends. The CDR3 loop is CASSEEGGTEAFF. The CDR3 DNA is TGTGCCAGCAGTGAAGAGGGTGGCACTGAAGCTTTCTTT.

The chain is built from TRBV5-4 and TRBJ1-6; 11 positions agree with TRBD1. The CDR3 is made up of 15 amino acids. Germline V gives CDR1 SGHNT, CDR2 YYREEE (reference sequence). Unmatched junction bases numbered 5, after V lost 3 bases and J lost 9 bases. This chain's CDR3 is CASSSRGQGVSPLHF. DNA of the CDR3: TGTGCCAGCAGCTCCCGGGGACAGGGGGTTTCACCCCTCCACTTT.

The chain recombines TRBV29-1 with TRBJ2-2; a weak D match, TRBD2 (6 bases). Trimming removed 3 bases from V and 0 bases from J, with 11 bases in between. Germline values: CDR1 SQVTM, CDR2 ANQGSEA. This CDR3 comprises 15 residues. The CDR3 coding sequence is TGCAGCGTTGACTCGGGACTTACGAACACCGGGGAGCTGTTTTTT. The encoded protein is CSVDSGLTNTGELFF.

V gene TRBV5-4 combines with J gene TRBJ2-6; a weak D match, TRBD2 (5 bases). The V and J ends lost 7 bases and 1 base respectively, with 12 bases between them. This CDR3 comprises 15 residues. Germline-derived CDR1 and CDR2 are SGHNT and YYREEE (reference sequence). The CDR3 sequence: CASLDGVSGANVLTF. CDR3 DNA: TGTGCCAGCTTAGACGGGGTGTCTGGGGCCAACGTCCTGACTTTC. Variable domain in full (rest from reference TRBV5-4 and TRBJ2-6): ETGVTQSPTHLIKTRGQQVTLRCSSQSGHNTVSWYQQALGQGPQFIFQYYREEENGRGNFPPRFSGLQFPNYSSELNVNALELDDSALYLCASLDGVSGANVLTFGAGSRLTVL.

This clone was observed once. The rearrangement joins TRBV7-9 to TRBJ2-7; unclear D gene. Germline loops: CDR1 SEHNR, CDR2 FQNEAQ (reference sequence). Trimming took off 1 base at V and 2 bases at J, with 3 bases between the two ends. The CDR3 contains 12 residues. In nucleotides, the CDR3 is TGTGCCAGCAGCTTAGTACCCTACGAGCAGTACTTC. Translating gives CASSLVPYEQYF.

The chain uses TRBV6-1 and TRBJ1-6; D unclear. Germline V gives CDR1 MNHNS, CDR2 SASEGT. This CDR3 is 12 amino acids long. V gave up 4 bases and J gave up 9 bases, with 7 bases separating them. CDR3 DNA: TGTGCCAGCAGTGTCCCCATTTCACCCCTCCACTTT. As protein: CASSVPISPLHF.

This clone showed up just once. This chain uses TRBV21-1 with TRBJ1-1. TRBV21-1 is reported as a pseudogene. The CDR3 extends over 16 amino acids. The chain's CDR3 is CASSLTPRPIDTEAFF. CDR3 nucleotide sequence: TGTGCCAGCAGCCTAACCCCGAGACCCATTGACACTGAAGCTTTCTTT.

The J gene is TRBJ2-7, the V gene TRBV10-3; 7 positions agree with TRBD1. The junction had 3 bases not matched to a gene; V was cut back by 6 bases and J by 1 base. The length of the CDR3 is 13 residues. CDR1 and CDR2 from the germline V gene are ENHRY and SYGVKD. This CDR3 reads CAISKTGSYEQYF. The CDR3 DNA sequence: TGTGCCATCAGCAAGACAGGGTCCTACGAGCAGTACTTC.

J is TRBJ2-5 and V is TRBV7-9; TRBD2 matches at 7 bases. Germline trimming cut 5 bases from V and 2 bases from J; bases unmatched to any gene: 8. Germline V CDR1 and CDR2: SEHNR, FQNEAQ (reference sequence). The CDR3 consists of 15 residues. CDR3 in amino acids: CASSPRTSLQETQYF. The CDR3 DNA sequence: TGTGCCAGCAGCCCCCGGACTAGTCTTCAAGAGACCCAGTACTTC.

The CDR3 bases are TGTGCCAGCAGCTTAGCGGTCGGCAGGGAGGATGGCTACACCTTC. It specifies CASSLAVGREDGYTF. The V and J genes are TRBV7-2 and TRBJ1-2; tentative D call: TRBD1 (5 bases). Trimming removed 0 bases at V and 6 bases at J, with 14 bases between. The CDR3 consists of 15 residues. Germline V gives CDR1 SGHTA, CDR2 FQGNSA.

The V and J genes are TRBV5-1 and TRBJ2-3; possible D gene TRBD1, 6 bases. Trimming removed 0 bases from V and 2 bases from J, with 13 bases in between. Germline V gene lookup returns CDR1 SGHRS and CDR2 YFSETQ. The CDR3 is 16 amino acids. CDR3: CASSLGTGSNTDTQYF. The CDR3 nucleotides are TGCGCCAGCAGCTTGGGCACAGGGAGCAACACAGATACGCAGTATTTT. Drawing the rest from reference TRBV5-1 and TRBJ2-3, the complete variable domain is KAGVTQTPRYLIKTRGQQVTLSCSPISGHRSVSWYQQTPGQGLQFLFEYFSETQRNKGNFPGRFSGRQFSNSRSEMNVSTLELGDSALYLCASSLGTGSNTDTQYFGPGTRLTVL.

The chain uses TRBV4-1 and TRBJ1-3; D is perhaps TRBD1 (6 bases). CDR3 size: 15 residues. V was pared by 3 bases and J by 0 bases, with 9 bases between. Germline CDR1 MGHRA, CDR2 YSYEKL. The CDR3 sequence is CASSQVQGSGNTIYF. CDR3 bases: TGCGCCAGCAGCCAGGTACAGGGCTCTGGAAACACCATATATTTT.

This CDR3 reads CASSLVGDPDLGAEAFF. The CDR3 bases are TGCGCCAGCAGCTTGGTAGGGGATCCTGATCTCGGGGCTGAAGCTTTCTTT. V and J are TRBV5-1 and TRBJ1-1, with D possibly TRBD1 on 5 matching bases. V shed 0 bases and J shed 6 bases, with 21 bases lying between them. The CDR3 contains 17 residues. Germline V gene lookup returns CDR1 SGHRS and CDR2 YFSETQ. The variable domain in full, with the rest retrieved from reference TRBV5-1 and TRBJ1-1, is KAGVTQTPRYLIKTRGQQVTLSCSPISGHRSVSWYQQTPGQGLQFLFEYFSETQRNKGNFPGRFSGRQFSNSRSEMNVSTLELGDSALYLCASSLVGDPDLGAEAFFGQGTRLTVV.

As for this clone: One junction end disagrees with the germline gene, perhaps due to a read error. The chain uses TRBV11-3 and TRBJ1-2; TRBD1 matches at 8 bases. The germline V gene has CDR1 SGHNT and CDR2 YENEEA. There are 13 residues in the CDR3. The CDR3 is CASSLDRGYGYTF. Written as DNA, the CDR3 is TGTGCCAGCAGCCTAGACAGGGGTTATGGCTACACCTTC.

On this clone itself: A clone one base away is much larger, so this may be a read error. Other DNA sequences in this specimen translate into the identical CDR3. V usage is TRBV18 and J usage is TRBJ2-7; D is perhaps TRBD1 or TRBD2 (5 bases each). CDR3 length: 13 residues. V lost 0 bases and J lost 3, with 6 bases in between. Germline-derived CDR1 and CDR2 are KGHSH and LQKENI. CDR3 nucleotides: TGTGCCAGCTCACCACCGGGGGTCTACGAGCAGTACTTC. This sequence encodes CASSPPGVYEQYF.

CDR3 bases: TGTGCCAGCAGCCGAGGGACTAGCGGAACTAGCACAGATACGCAGTATTTT. This sequence encodes CASSRGTSGTSTDTQYF. The rearrangement links TRBV4-2 to TRBJ2-3; 11 nucleotides agree with TRBD2. J lost 0 bases, V lost 4 bases, and 6 bases had no gene match. CDR1 and CDR2 from the germline V gene are LGHNA and YNFKEQ. CDR3 length: 17 amino acids.

V gene TRBV5-1 combines with J gene TRBJ2-5, with D perhaps TRBD2 (6 bases). The J call may be faulty, since TRBJ2-7 better matches the DNA end. Per the germline V gene, CDR1 is SGHRS and CDR2 is YFSETQ. This CDR3 region has 16 residues. The CDR3 DNA follows: TGCGCCAGCAGCTTGTTCGGTAGCGGACCCACCTACGAGCAGTACTTC. Protein sequence: CASSLFGSGPTYEQYF.